A selection of T cell receptor beta chains follows, all from one sample in a study of blood T cell repertoires in COVID-19. Produced via immunoSEQ multiplex PCR; TCRdb's table is partial and in-frame only. This table holds about 230,000 clones, more than 75% found once. The sample was peripheral blood. All receptors derive from a man aged 50 or older with COVID-19, enrolled during active disease. The conserved cysteine and the conserved F or W are not part of the CDR3 here. Each record gives: V gene, CDR3 protein.

>TRBV23-1
ASSQDYRDRYSNQPQH
>TRBV7-6
ASSSGLAQVDEQF
>TRBV30
ACVGLAGSNYNEQF
>TRBV30
AWSPTGNYGYT
>TRBV6-1
ASSEATRNTEAF
>TRBV30
AWAEGGQPQH
>TRBV12-3/TRBV12-4
ASARGLPYEQY
>TRBV19
ASSREGTPYNEQF
>TRBV30
AWSYRGRTNEKLF
>TRBV7-2
ASSLWGSGGYNTGELF
>TRBV9
ASSDPPLAPQYNEQF
>TRBV5-6
ASSLWIGGGRQPQH
>TRBV27
ASSLARQGANEKLF
>TRBV11-1
ASSFSGGFLNTQY
>TRBV5-4
ASSRQGARFEVSQPQH
>TRBV2
ASSNTPGGQPQH
>TRBV7-3
ASRVGLNNEQF
>TRBV6-5
ASRLDRVRTEAF
>TRBV11-2
ASSLVVRSGTHNEQF
>TRBV2
ASSERRGNEKLF
>TRBV7-3
ASKTQGWFEQF
>TRBV3-1/TRBV3-2
ASSRLTDRPNTEAF
>TRBV28
ASEGSGGSAYEQY
>TRBV9
ASSVGTGDLYTEAF
>TRBV18
ASARDRGRGGYT
>TRBV28
ASSSPRGSAYEQY